This paragraph covers one T cell receptor beta chain sequence. Its antigen remains unidentified. The CDR3 length is 15 residues. V was clipped by 5 bases and J by 11 bases; unmatched bases: 14. Germline CDR1 SNHLY, CDR2 FYNNEI. Primers used in a second PCR of about 6 to 11 cycles were a sample-barcoded 5' primer and a J-beta primer mix. Every cDNA molecule carried a tag from a template-switch adaptor bearing 12 random nucleotides. Each of the samples gave a minimum of 3 million paired-end reads that contained CDR3. Using its own MiXCR run on the 5' RACE reads, TCRdb lists one record per CDR3 protein. This repertoire shows hundreds of thousands of distinct CDR3 sequences, about 34% found once; its top ten account for 10% to 15%. This entry is derived from a study of blood T cells in healthy people across ages. The donors, aged about 6 to 95, were healthy Caucasians from Russia. General observations from the study: Estimated diversity, derived from one million T cells, was regarded as an underestimate.

The chain combines TRBV2 with TRBJ2-5, with 10 bases identical to TRBD1. The sample consisted of blood. The TCR originated in a man aged 18 to 29 in good health. CDR3 region: CASSRRTGGQNEQYF. Here the CDR3 DNA reads TGTGCCAGCAGTAGGCGGACAGGGGGTCAGAATGAGCAGTACTTC.